A selection of T cell receptor beta chains follows, all from one sample in a study of control samples from healthy donors and cancer patients. Some clones are missing from TCRdb's copy, which holds only in-frame ones; the method was immunoSEQ multiplex PCR. The table has under 450,000 clones, over 75% seen once. Sequencing used PBMCs. All receptors derive from a man in his forties with head and neck cancer. Each CDR3 is given with its conserved first and last residue. D genes are given only for firm matches. Some rows mark clone size as missing; the rest say once, few, many or name a class of expanded clone.

CDR3nt	CDR3aa	abundance	d_gene	v_gene	j_gene
TGTGCCAGCAGCTTGGTCATCGGGGAGACCCAGTACTTC	CASSLVIGETQYF	NA	NA	TRBV5-6	TRBJ2-5
TGTGCCAGCAGCTCGACAGGTCGATCTGGAAACACCATATATTTT	CASSSTGRSGNTIYF	once	NA	TRBV7-9	TRBJ1-3
TGTGCCACCAGTGACCCACAGCGGGGGCTGAACACCGGGGAGCTGTTTTTT	CATSDPQRGLNTGELFF	NA	TRBD2	TRBV24-1	TRBJ2-2
TGTGCCAGCAGCTCCCTAACGGTTGTCTACAATGAGCAGTTCTTC	CASSSLTVVYNEQFF	NA	NA	TRBV5-4	TRBJ2-1
TGTGCCAGCTCCCCCAACAGGGGAACCTCCTACGAGCAGTACTTC	CASSPNRGTSYEQYF	NA	TRBD1	TRBV18	TRBJ2-7
TGTGCCAGCAGCTTGCGGGGGTTGGGGGAGCAGTACTTC	CASSLRGLGEQYF	NA	NA	TRBV5-6	TRBJ2-7
TGTGCCAGCAGCGTAGGACAATTTGGTTATGGCTACACCTTC	CASSVGQFGYGYTF	NA	NA	TRBV9	TRBJ1-2
TGTGCCAGCAGCTCGGAAGGGCGAGGAGAGACCCAGTACTTC	CASSSEGRGETQYF	NA	NA	TRBV7-3	TRBJ2-5
TGTGCCAGCAGGAGTGTGGGCCTTGCCTACGAGCAGTACTTC	CASRSVGLAYEQYF	NA	NA	TRBV28	TRBJ2-7
TGTGCCAGCAGCTACTCCCATGGCTACACCTTC	CASSYSHGYTF	NA	NA	TRBV3-1/TRBV3-2	TRBJ1-2
TGTGCCAGCAGCCGACTAGCTTTGTCCTACAATGAGCAGTTCTTC	CASSRLALSYNEQFF	NA	TRBD2	TRBV3-1/TRBV3-2	TRBJ2-1